This is a list of T cell receptor beta chains from one sample in a study of response to subunit inactivated influenza vaccine. From the RT-PCR reads, TCRdb called clonotypes with MiXCR, one entry per CDR3 protein. The sample yields roughly 500,000 distinct CDR3 sequences, roughly 25% seen once. These sequences were also reported in another study, on T cells expressing NK-cell markers.

The sequenced sample was CD4+ T cells sorted from PBMCs, obtained 11 to 12 days after vaccination. The receptors were sampled from a middle-aged man who received an inactivated influenza vaccine. The conserved cysteine and the conserved F or W are not part of the CDR3 here. Rows may omit the clone size; those that give it use once, few, many or a size class.

>TRBV20-1|TRBJ2-5|-|12
SATKREGRETQY
>TRBV20-1|TRBJ2-5|few|13
SATGQAGKQETQY
>TRBV29-1|TRBJ2-1|-|11
SVNTRTDSSVF
>TRBV19|TRBJ1-5|few|11
ASSIREWQPQH
>TRBV7-2|TRBJ1-6|-|13
ASSLVTQVRSPLH
>TRBV5-1|TRBJ1-2|many|12
ASSLTGGGKGYT
>TRBV20-1|TRBJ2-7|-|12
SARTPGVRDEQY
>TRBV7-9|TRBJ1-4|many|14
ASSLTGLGQGEKLF
>TRBV29-1|TRBJ2-1|-|13
SVEEFESSYNEQF
>TRBV10-3|TRBJ2-5|-|11
AISGRVMETQY
>TRBV28|TRBJ2-5|-|11
ASSLGRLETQY
>TRBV6-2/TRBV6-3|TRBJ2-1|-|13
ASRHTSGGYNEQF
>TRBV10-3|TRBJ1-1|few|11
AISSGTLDSAF
>TRBV7-2|TRBJ1-3|few|13
ASSLVGGYGNTIY
>TRBV10-3|TRBJ2-2|few|14
AISELQGANTGELF
>TRBV6-2/TRBV6-3|TRBJ2-2|-|11
ASSGRRTGELF
>TRBV5-1|TRBJ2-1|-|14
ASSLDWLAGVNEQF
>TRBV7-9|TRBJ1-6|few|12
ASSATGVISPLH
>TRBV7-2|TRBJ2-7|few|10
ASSRDESEQY
>TRBV28|TRBJ1-4|-|16
ASSQTGGYRATNEKLF
>TRBV4-2|TRBJ2-2|-|12
ASSQPPMTRELF
>TRBV18|TRBJ1-2|-|14
ASSPREGQTNYGYT
>TRBV5-1|TRBJ1-2|-|12
ASTSGPRNYGYT
>TRBV7-9|TRBJ1-2|-|12
ASSRDVVNYGYT
>TRBV6-4|TRBJ2-2|few|12
ASSEVADTGELF
>TRBV27|TRBJ1-5|-|13
ASSFGQGTNQPQH
>TRBV7-8|TRBJ2-3|-|16
ASSLGWAAPGETDTQY
>TRBV7-8|TRBJ2-1|many|10
ASSSGGASGF
>TRBV10-1|TRBJ2-1|-|13
ASSEPGQERGEQF
>TRBV7-9|TRBJ2-5|-|13
ASSLAVADQETQY
>TRBV27|TRBJ2-7|once|12
ASSRAGDSYEQY
>TRBV12-3/TRBV12-4|TRBJ1-1|few|11
ASSAQGNTEAF
>TRBV7-2|TRBJ2-5|few|13
ASSSGQGLQETQY
>TRBV7-9|TRBJ1-4|-|12
ASSPGQVGEKLF
>TRBV7-2|TRBJ2-7|-|10
ASSPQGFEQY
>TRBV7-2|TRBJ2-1|-|14
ASSLALRLAVNEQF
>TRBV4-3|TRBJ2-3|-|14
ASSQEVTGGTDTQY
>TRBV11-2|TRBJ2-3|few|16
ASSRSSGSPRGTDTQY
>TRBV20-1|TRBJ2-1|-|16
SARDIVAGGSSYNEQF
>TRBV7-8|TRBJ1-5|few|14
ASSGGRWGGNQPQH
>TRBV5-1|TRBJ2-5|many|14
ASSFRPSGKQETQY
>TRBV5-1|TRBJ2-3|-|11
ASSLWQEDTQY
>TRBV7-2|TRBJ2-5|few|14
ASSLVAARTQETQY
>TRBV11-3|TRBJ2-7|few|13
ASSPRGAGAYEQY
>TRBV15|TRBJ2-1|few|19
ATSRQGAYGLAGGRYNEQF
>TRBV29-1|TRBJ2-1|-|10
SVAFWGNEQF
>TRBV12-3/TRBV12-4|TRBJ1-6|-|10
ASSPQNSPLH
>TRBV6-2/TRBV6-3|TRBJ1-2|-|11
ASSYSEGYGYT
>TRBV4-1|TRBJ2-1|-|14
ASSLGLAGDLGEQF
>TRBV7-3|TRBJ2-3|many|12
ASSPGTSTNTQY
>TRBV7-9|TRBJ2-2|few|14
ASSTRGSGSSGELF
>TRBV7-2|TRBJ1-2|-|12
ASSAQGQGYGYT
>TRBV29-1|TRBJ2-3|-|17
SVAGGPQLAGGRPDTQY
>TRBV29-1|TRBJ1-5|few|10
SVRSGNQPQH
>TRBV5-4|TRBJ2-3|few|13
ASSLSGLGTGTQY